This TCR beta chain was recovered during a study of metastatic and nonmetastatic thyroid tumors. Overall study context: Repertoire comparisons spanned blood and tumor or nodule tissue from malignant and benign thyroid patients. Notes on the study in general: Malignant thyroid tumors reportedly exceeded benign nodules significantly in TCR beta diversity, with the difference appearing in blood and tumor.

With 4 bases clipped from V and 6 bases from J, the junction kept 5 bases outside the gene matches. This CDR3 is built from 13 residues. Germline V lookup: CDR1 MNHEY, CDR2 SVGEGT. As originally analysed: To classify distant metastasis in papillary thyroid cancer, a model was built from CDR3 differences across clinicopathological groups. From the PCR reads, TCRdb re-called clones with MiXCR. These V and J calls are TCRdb output, not the study's own analysis. The repertoire holds about 6,000 clones, with 15% to 20% as singletons. No treatment had been given to any patient before thyroid surgery. A few counts support this clone. What it binds is unknown.

V gene TRBV6-2 or TRBV6-3 combines with J gene TRBJ2-7, with 8 bases identical to TRBD1. The TCR sequence derives from a male donor with papillary thyroid cancer or a benign thyroid nodule (not recorded which). Some clones in this sample may be carry-over from other donors' samples. Source material: tumor tissue. CDR3 nucleotides: TGTGCCAGCAGTTGGGACAGGTCCGGCGAGCAGTACTTC. This codes for CASSWDRSGEQYF.